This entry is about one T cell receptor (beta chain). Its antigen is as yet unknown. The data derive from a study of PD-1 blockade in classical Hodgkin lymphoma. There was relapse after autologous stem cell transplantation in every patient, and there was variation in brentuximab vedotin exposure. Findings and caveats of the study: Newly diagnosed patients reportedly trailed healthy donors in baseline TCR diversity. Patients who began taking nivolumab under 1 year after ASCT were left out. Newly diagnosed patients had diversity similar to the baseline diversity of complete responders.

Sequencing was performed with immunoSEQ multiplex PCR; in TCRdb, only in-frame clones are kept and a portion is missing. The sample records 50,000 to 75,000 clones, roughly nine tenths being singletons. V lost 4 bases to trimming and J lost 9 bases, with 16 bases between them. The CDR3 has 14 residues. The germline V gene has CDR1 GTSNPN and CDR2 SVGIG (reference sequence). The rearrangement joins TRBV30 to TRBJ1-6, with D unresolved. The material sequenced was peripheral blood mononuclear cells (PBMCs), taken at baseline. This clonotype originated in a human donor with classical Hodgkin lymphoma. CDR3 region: CAWNPPPSGSPLHF. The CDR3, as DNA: TGTGCCTGGAACCCACCTCCATCGGGTTCACCCCTCCACTTT.